By share, the clone carrying this TCR beta chain ranks as medium-sized. The antigen remains unidentified. TCR beta rearrangements were amplified from peripheral blood genomic DNA. These data originate in a study of T cell repertoires in aging, cancer and after chemotherapy. Broader study findings: In cancer patients, declining TCR diversity with age involved lost richness and lost evenness. Age-matched healthy donors had significantly more diverse, less clonal blood TCR repertoires than untreated cancer patients.

V gave up 1 base and J gave up 0 bases, with 7 bases separating them. The CDR3 sequence is 15 residues long. Germline CDR1 is ENHRY and CDR2 is SYGVKD. Rearranged V-D-J TRB sequences were amplified with a mixed TRB-A/B primer pool. TCRdb reprocessed the multiplex PCR reads with MiXCR, giving one entry per CDR3 protein. The sample consists of thousands of distinct CDR3 sequences, about 25% of them appearing once. The chain carries TRBV10-3 and TRBJ1-5; D not certain. The source of this sequence is a human donor with a solid tumor. The sample comprised blood. The CDR3 loop reads CAISEFGYSNQPQHF. Here the CDR3 DNA reads TGTGCCATCAGTGAGTTTGGGTATAGCAATCAGCCCCAGCATTTT.